Each of the 15 T cell receptor beta chains below was sequenced from the same sample in a study of blood T cell repertoires in COVID-19. The repertoire was sequenced with immunoSEQ multiplex PCR; TCRdb's copy has only in-frame clones and lacks some. The sample shows roughly 150,000 clones, 79% of them seen only once. Sequences were obtained from PBMCs or T cells enriched from blood (not recorded which). The receptors derive from a woman aged 70-85 years in a cohort exposed to, infected with or recovered from COVID-19 (not recorded which).

This chain links TRBV18 with TRBJ1-1; D ambiguous. The CDR3 loop spans 14 amino acids. Germline V lookup: CDR1 KGHSH, CDR2 LQKENI. V was pared by 2 bases and J by 1 base, with 8 bases between. The CDR3 DNA is TGTGCCAGCTCACCAATGCGGGCGAACACTGAAGCTTTCTTT. Translating gives CASSPMRANTEAFF.

Concerning this clone itself: One end of the junction varies from germline; a read error may be responsible. The sample carries other DNA sequences with the same CDR3. The V call is TRBV7-2, the J call TRBJ2-7; D might be TRBD2 (6 bases). The CDR3 totals 16 residues. Germline V gives CDR1 SGHTA, CDR2 FQGNSA. The CDR3: CASSLGMAGTSYEQYF. The CDR3 coding sequence is TGTGCCAGCAGCTTAGGAATGGCGGGAACCTCCTACGAGCAGTACTTT.

The CDR3: CASSTGGSGETQYF. The CDR3 DNA reads TGTGCCAGTAGTACAGGGGGCTCAGGAGAGACCCAGTACTTC. The V call is TRBV19, the J call TRBJ2-5, with 8 bases matching TRBD1. The junction had 5 bases not matched to a gene; V was cut back by 4 bases and J by 4 bases. Germline lookup yields CDR1 LNHDA and CDR2 SQIVND (reference sequence). This CDR3 comprises 14 residues. Full variable domain (missing parts from reference TRBV19 and TRBJ2-5): DGGITQSPKYLFRKEGQNVTLSCEQNLNHDAMYWYRQDPGQGLRLIYYSQIVNDFQKGDIAEGYSVSREKKESFPLTVTSAQKNPTAFYLCASSTGGSGETQYFGPGTRLLVL.

This chain links TRBV28 with TRBJ1-2, with D perhaps matching TRBD1 (6 bases). CDR1 and CDR2 from the germline V gene are MDHEN and SYDVKM. The CDR3 sequence is 13 residues long. V was cut by 4 bases and J by 4 bases, with 10 bases left in between. CDR3 protein: CASSSTGTYGYTF. The CDR3 DNA is TGTGCCAGCAGTTCTACAGGGACCTATGGCTACACCTTC.

The V call is TRBV21-1, the J call TRBJ1-2; the D call in the table, TRBD1, was not verified against the DNA. TRBV21-1 is a listed pseudogene. The CDR3 runs to 13 residues. In DNA form, the CDR3 reads TGTGCCAGCAGCATCCAGGGGTTCTATGGCTACACCTTC. As protein: CASSIQGFYGYTF.

V gene TRBV5-1 combines with J gene TRBJ2-7; D is possibly TRBD1 (6 bases). The length of the CDR3 is 12 residues. The V end lost 4 bases, the J end lost 3 bases, and 8 bases lay between the germline ends. Germline CDR1 reads SGHRS; CDR2 reads YFSETQ. CDR3 sequence: CASSVQGYEQYF. The CDR3, as DNA: TGCGCCAGCAGCGTACAGGGCTACGAGCAGTACTTC.

CDR3: CASSQDDWGAEAFF. As DNA, the CDR3 is TGCGCCAGCAGCCAAGATGATTGGGGCGCCGAAGCTTTCTTT. The chain employs TRBV4-3 and TRBJ1-1, with D maybe TRBD1 (5 bases). Germline values: CDR1 LGHNA, CDR2 YSLEER. The CDR3 runs to 14 residues. V was clipped by 0 bases and J by 8 bases, with 13 bases between them.

V is TRBV3-1 (or the pseudogene TRBV3-2) and J is TRBJ2-1; 8 bases line up with TRBD2. There are 16 residues in the CDR3. The V gene's germline CDR1 is LGHDT and CDR2 YNNKEL (reference sequence). J was trimmed by 4 bases and V by 4 bases; bases with no gene match: 9. The CDR3 reads CASSLRRASGYNEQFF. The CDR3 bases are TGTGCCAGCAGCCTCCGACGGGCTAGCGGGTACAATGAGCAGTTCTTC.

The chain recombines TRBV12-3 or TRBV12-4 with TRBJ2-7; TRBD1 matches 7 bases. Trimming cost V 6 bases and J 5 bases; bases outside gene matches: 7. The CDR3 covers 13 residues. The chain's CDR3 is CASRATGLNEQYF. The CDR3 DNA sequence: TGTGCCAGCAGAGCGACAGGGTTGAACGAGCAGTACTTC.

V gene TRBV4-3 combines with J gene TRBJ2-1, with 10 bases matching TRBD2. Germline-derived CDR1 and CDR2 are LGHNA and YSLEER. With 4 bases clipped from V and 12 bases from J, the junction kept 15 bases outside the gene matches. The CDR3 consists of 16 residues. As DNA, the CDR3 is TGCGCCAGCAGCCCCGGAGGGGCTAGCGGGAGTTCTGGGCAGTTCTTC. This encodes CASSPGGASGSSGQFF.

This clone was seen a few times. The chain employs TRBV2 and TRBJ1-1; tentative D call: TRBD1 (5 bases). The CDR3 is 13 amino acids. V lost 4 bases and J 7 bases, leaving 13 bases between the germline ends. Per germline, CDR1 SNHLY and CDR2 FYNNEI. In DNA form, the CDR3 reads TGTGCCAGCAGTGGAGGATTGGGGGGTGAAGCTTTCTTT. Protein sequence: CASSGGLGGEAFF. The whole variable domain, filled in from reference TRBV2 and TRBJ1-1, reads EPEVTQTPSHQVTQMGQEVILRCVPISNHLYFYWYRQILGQKVEFLVSFYNNEISEKSEIFDDQFSVERPDGSNFTLKIRSTKLEDSAMYFCASSGGLGGEAFFGQGTRLTVV.

This clone came up a few times. This rearrangement joins TRBV5-6 to TRBJ2-7; perhaps TRBD2 as D (6 bases). CDR3 length: 12 amino acids. Trimming took off 0 bases at V and 11 bases at J, with 12 bases between the two ends. Germline V gene data show CDR1 as SGHDT and CDR2 as YYEEEE. CDR3 residues: CASSLEGGKKYF. CDR3 in DNA: TGTGCCAGCAGCTTGGAGGGAGGAAAAAAGTACTTC.

The chain is built from TRBV2 and TRBJ2-2, with 8 bases that match TRBD1. Germline lookup yields CDR1 SNHLY and CDR2 FYNNEI. The CDR3 runs to 14 residues. Losses at the gene ends were 8 bases for V and 5 bases for J; bases not matched to a gene: 7. CDR3 residues: CASVYNRGTGELFF. CDR3 nucleotide sequence: TGTGCCAGCGTTTATAACAGGGGGACCGGGGAGCTGTTTTTT.

The V and J genes are TRBV6-6 and TRBJ1-4, with TRBD1 matching over 10 bases. This CDR3 comprises 16 residues. CDR1 and CDR2 (germline): MNHNY, SVGAGI (reference sequence). Trimming removed 6 bases from V and 3 bases from J; junction bases left unmatched: 7. The CDR3 region has the DNA TGTGCCAGCAGACGGGGACAGGGGATGCCTAATGAAAAACTGTTTTTT. The encoded protein is CASRRGQGMPNEKLFF.

The chain links TRBV5-1 to TRBJ2-6, with 11 bases fitting TRBD1. The J segment lost 0 bases and the V segment lost 0 bases, leaving 5 bases of the junction unmatched. The germline gives CDR1 SGHRS, CDR2 YFSETQ. The CDR3 extends over 19 amino acids. The CDR3 protein is CASSLGFGQGASGANVLTF. As DNA, the CDR3 is TGCGCCAGCAGCTTGGGCTTCGGACAGGGGGCCTCTGGGGCCAACGTCCTGACTTTC.